The rows below give T cell receptor beta chains drawn from one sample of a study of T cell changes during pregnancy in multiple sclerosis. Profiling relied on immunoSEQ multiplex PCR, and the TCRdb table lists in-frame clones only, not all of them. The sample yields approximately 46,000 clones, 80% to 90% seen once. The specimen comprised CD8+ T cells from peripheral blood mononuclear cells, sampled in the second trimester of pregnancy. These receptors originate from a female donor with multiple sclerosis, enrolled in a pregnancy study. Both conserved end residues are part of each CDR3. A D gene is named only where the DNA matches it firmly. Some rows mark clone size as missing; the rest say once, few, many or name a class of expanded clone.

J | size | V | D | CDR3 | DNA
TRBJ2-1 | - | TRBV9 | TRBD2 | CASSVGPGGPGEQFF | TGTGCCAGCAGCGTAGGTCCGGGAGGGCCAGGAGAGCAGTTCTTC
TRBJ1-2 | - | TRBV19 | TRBD1 | CATALGTGGGYTF | TGTGCCACTGCACTCGGGACAGGGGGTGGCTACACCTTC
TRBJ1-1 | few | TRBV7-9 | - | CASSSQDEAFF | TGTGCCAGCAGCTCTCAGGATGAAGCTTTCTTT
TRBJ2-7 | - | TRBV28 | - | CASSLGEDEQYF | TGTGCCAGCAGTCTAGGGGAGGACGAGCAGTACTTC
TRBJ2-7 | - | TRBV6-5 | - | CASSYDRIYEQYF | TGTGCCAGCAGTTATGACAGAATCTACGAGCAGTACTTC
TRBJ1-1 | - | TRBV6-5 | - | CASSYSWAGNTEAFF | TGTGCCAGCAGTTACTCGTGGGCAGGAAACACTGAAGCTTTCTTT
TRBJ2-1 | - | TRBV4-1 | - | CASSQSRILGGAYNEQFF | TGCGCCAGCAGCCAAAGTCGAATCTTGGGCGGGGCATACAATGAGCAGTTCTTC
TRBJ1-6 | - | TRBV7-9 | TRBD1 | CASSPRQGKYSPLHF | TGTGCCAGCAGCCCTCGACAGGGAAAGTATTCACCCCTCCACTTT
TRBJ1-5 | few | TRBV2 | TRBD1 | CASSTPRDRGYRWDNQPQHF | TGTGCCAGCAGTACCCCCCGGGACAGGGGGTATCGTTGGGACAATCAGCCCCAGCATTTT
TRBJ2-5 | once | TRBV7-9 | - | CASDFDQETQYF | TGTGCCAGCGACTTCGATCAAGAGACCCAGTACTTC
TRBJ2-7 | - | TRBV5-5 | - | CASSPSYEQYF | TGTGCCAGCAGCCCATCCTACGAGCAGTACTTC
TRBJ1-6 | - | TRBV27 | TRBD1 | CASSSRDRGFPYNSPLHF | TGTGCCAGCAGTTCCCGGGACAGAGGATTCCCCTATAATTCACCCCTCCACTTT
TRBJ2-2 | - | TRBV30 | - | CAWTNSRRVTGELFF | TGTGCCTGGACGAATAGCCGGAGGGTCACCGGGGAGCTGTTTTTT
TRBJ2-1 | - | TRBV9 | TRBD2 | CASSVATGTSGERDEQFF | TGTGCCAGCAGCGTAGCTACGGGGACTAGCGGGGAGAGGGATGAGCAGTTCTTC
TRBJ2-2 | - | TRBV7-9 | TRBD2 | CASSGTGGRTTGELFF | TGTGCCAGCAGCGGGACGGGGGGGCGGACCACCGGGGAGCTGTTTTTT
TRBJ1-4 | - | TRBV25-1 | - | CASRRSHNEKLFF | TGTGCCAGCAGACGAAGCCATAATGAAAAACTGTTTTTT
TRBJ2-3 | - | TRBV19 | - | CASSASAGETDTQYF | TGTGCCAGTAGTGCCTCCGCTGGGGAGACAGATACGCAGTATTTT
TRBJ2-2 | - | TRBV2 | - | CASIPGVENTGELFF | TGTGCCAGCATCCCGGGGGTGGAGAACACCGGGGAGCTGTTTTTT
TRBJ2-7 | - | TRBV30 | - | CAWSPDYEQYF | TGTGCCTGGAGTCCAGACTACGAGCAGTACTTC
TRBJ2-1 | - | TRBV15 | TRBD2 | CATSRSQIRAGGYNEQFF | TGTGCCACCAGCAGATCCCAGATCCGAGCGGGGGGTTACAATGAGCAGTTCTTC
TRBJ2-7 | - | TRBV30 | - | CAWSVFPREPTYEQYF | TGTGCCTGGAGTGTATTTCCGCGGGAACCTACCTACGAGCAGTACTTC
TRBJ2-7 | - | TRBV7-9 | TRBD2 | CASSPSGSSYEQYF | TGTGCCAGCAGCCCGAGCGGGAGCTCCTACGAGCAGTACTTC
TRBJ2-7 | - | TRBV11-1 | - | CASSLVSGVQDEQYF | TGTGCCAGCAGCTTAGTGTCCGGGGTCCAGGACGAGCAGTACTTC
TRBJ1-1 | - | TRBV11-2 | TRBD1 | CASSPGQNEAFF | TGTGCCAGCAGCCCGGGACAGAATGAAGCTTTCTTT
TRBJ1-2 | - | TRBV5-1 | - | CASSGGGETDTTFSPGHYGYTF | TGCGCCAGCAGCGGGGGAGGGGAAACAGACACCACCTTTTCCCCGGGCCACTATGGCTACACCTTC
TRBJ1-5 | - | TRBV13 | - | CASSFGQQINQPQHF | TGTGCCAGCAGCTTCGGACAGCAAATTAATCAGCCCCAGCATTTT
TRBJ2-7 | - | TRBV5-6 | - | CASYQQGAYEQYF | TGTGCCAGCTATCAACAGGGCGCCTACGAGCAGTACTTC
TRBJ2-5 | - | TRBV15 | TRBD1 | CATSRARGLGETQYF | TGTGCCACCAGCAGGGCCAGGGGGCTGGGCGAGACCCAGTACTTC
TRBJ1-5 | - | TRBV4-1 | - | CASSQVGGWSNQPQHF | TGCGCCAGCAGCCAAGTGGGGGGATGGAGCAATCAGCCCCAGCATTTT
TRBJ2-7 | - | TRBV12-5 | - | CASGLVRTAYEQYF | TGTGCTAGTGGTTTGGTACGAACAGCCTACGAGCAGTACTTC
TRBJ2-5 | - | TRBV7-6 | - | CASSFAMEETQYF | TGTGCCAGCAGCTTTGCTATGGAAGAGACCCAGTACTTC
TRBJ2-2 | - | TRBV7-7 | TRBD2 | CASSLDGTSGGELFF | TGTGCTAGCAGCTTAGATGGGACTAGCGGCGGGGAGCTGTTTTTT
TRBJ2-1 | - | TRBV7-6 | TRBD2 | CASSSNTSGGTLGYNEQFF | TGTGCCAGCAGCTCGAATACTAGCGGGGGGACCCTGGGATACAATGAGCAGTTCTTC
TRBJ2-5 | - | TRBV6-1 | TRBD1 | CAASLGTGGGETQYF | TGTGCCGCAAGCTTAGGGACAGGGGGGGGTGAGACCCAGTACTTC
TRBJ1-2 | once | TRBV5-6 | - | CASSLVSQTIRDGYTF | TGTGCCAGCAGCTTGGTTTCACAGACTATAAGGGATGGCTACACCTTC
TRBJ1-1 | - | TRBV6-1 | - | CASGHLNTEAFF | TGTGCCAGCGGCCACCTGAACACTGAAGCTTTCTTT
TRBJ1-1 | once | TRBV28 | - | CASSWTPRNTEAFF | TGTGCCAGCAGTTGGACACCTCGGAACACTGAAGCTTTCTTT
TRBJ2-7 | - | TRBV2 | TRBD1 | CARGTGPFYEQYF | TGTGCCAGGGGGACAGGACCTTTCTACGAGCAGTACTTC
TRBJ2-7 | - | TRBV27 | TRBD1 | CASSLSTGGRSYEQYF | TGTGCCAGCAGTTTATCGACAGGGGGCCGCTCCTACGAGCAGTACTTC
TRBJ2-5 | - | TRBV27 | - | CASIIFSAGYGTQYF | TGTGCCAGCATCATCTTTTCGGCGGGGTACGGGACCCAGTACTTC
TRBJ2-7 | - | TRBV5-5 | - | CASRAPGADEQYF | TGTGCCAGCCGAGCCCCGGGAGCCGACGAGCAGTACTTC
TRBJ1-2 | - | TRBV2 | TRBD1 | CASSAGTVYGYTF | TGTGCCAGCAGCGCCGGGACAGTCTATGGCTACACCTTC
TRBJ1-5 | few | TRBV6-4 | - | CASSPTGEGSVQHF | TGTGCCAGCAGTCCGACGGGGGAGGGGAGTGTCCAGCATTTT
TRBJ2-5 | - | TRBV19 | - | CASALGETQYF | TGTGCCAGTGCCCTCGGGGAGACCCAGTACTTC
TRBJ1-1 | - | TRBV19 | - | CASSIVQAEGTEAFF | TGTGCCAGTAGTATAGTGCAGGCGGAGGGCACTGAAGCTTTCTTT
TRBJ2-7 | - | TRBV6-5 | - | CASSYSGASDGEQYF | TGTGCCAGCAGTTACTCCGGGGCTAGCGATGGCGAGCAGTACTTC
TRBJ2-7 | once | TRBV11-1 | - | CASSPQSYEQYF | TGTGCCAGCAGCCCGCAGTCCTACGAGCAGTACTTC
TRBJ1-2 | - | TRBV4-1 | - | CASSQPGGDLWGYTF | TGCGCCAGCAGCCAACCTGGCGGTGACCTCTGGGGCTACACCTTC
TRBJ2-1 | once | TRBV6-5 | TRBD2 | CASSLLAGDYNEQFF | TGTGCCAGCAGCCTACTAGCGGGAGACTACAATGAGCAGTTCTTC
TRBJ2-2 | - | TRBV10-3 | - | CAISENRDTDTGELFF | TGTGCCATCAGTGAGAACCGGGACACCGACACCGGGGAGCTGTTTTTT
TRBJ2-3 | - | TRBV2 | TRBD2 | CASGGTSGGIDTQYF | TGTGCCAGCGGAGGGACTAGCGGGGGGATAGATACGCAGTATTTT
TRBJ2-7 | - | TRBV10-1 | TRBD1 | CASSYRDQGVLTYEQYF | TGCGCCAGCAGTTACCGGGACCAGGGGGTCCTTACCTACGAGCAGTACTTC
TRBJ1-4 | once | TRBV9 | - | CASSVEGTSNEKLFF | TGTGCCAGCAGCGTAGAGGGGACTTCAAATGAAAAACTGTTTTTT
TRBJ2-3 | many | TRBV6-4 | - | CASSDSSETDTQYF | TGTGCCAGCAGTGACTCGAGTGAGACAGATACGCAGTATTTT
TRBJ2-7 | - | TRBV5-1 | - | CASSLSQVYEQYF | TGCGCCAGCAGCTTGAGCCAAGTGTACGAGCAGTACTTC
TRBJ1-1 | - | TRBV5-4 | - | CASSLRGGDTEAFF | TGTGCCAGCAGCTTGCGGGGGGGGGACACTGAAGCTTTCTTT
TRBJ2-3 | - | TRBV27 | TRBD2 | CASSSPLGAGGKSSSTDTQYF | TGTGCCAGCAGTTCCCCCCTAGGAGCGGGGGGGAAATCATCTAGCACAGATACGCAGTATTTT
TRBJ1-1 | once | TRBV2 | - | CASSEALKRTEAFF | TGTGCCAGCAGTGAAGCCCTTAAGCGCACTGAAGCTTTCTTT
TRBJ1-2 | - | TRBV4-1 | - | CASSQEDLTFGYGYTF | TGCGCCAGCAGCCAAGAAGACCTTACGTTCGGGTATGGCTACACCTTC
TRBJ2-7 | - | TRBV10-2 | TRBD2 | CASSDGEGREVAGDEQYF | TGCGCCAGCAGTGACGGCGAGGGGCGGGAGGTCGCGGGTGACGAGCAGTACTTC